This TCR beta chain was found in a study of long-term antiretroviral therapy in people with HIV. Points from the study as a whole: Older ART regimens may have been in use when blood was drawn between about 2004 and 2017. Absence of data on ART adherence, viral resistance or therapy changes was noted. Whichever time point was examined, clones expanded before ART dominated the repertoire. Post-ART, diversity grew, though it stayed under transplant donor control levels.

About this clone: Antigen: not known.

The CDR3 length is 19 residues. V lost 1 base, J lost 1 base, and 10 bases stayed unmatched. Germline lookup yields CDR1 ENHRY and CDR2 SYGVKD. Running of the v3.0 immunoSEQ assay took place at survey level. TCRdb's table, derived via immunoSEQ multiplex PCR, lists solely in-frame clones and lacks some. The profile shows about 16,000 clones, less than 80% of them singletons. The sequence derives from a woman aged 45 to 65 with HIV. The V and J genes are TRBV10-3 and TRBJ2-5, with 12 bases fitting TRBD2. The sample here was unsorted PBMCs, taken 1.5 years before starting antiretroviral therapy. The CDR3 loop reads CAISEYGLAGSSSQETQYF. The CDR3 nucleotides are TGTGCCATCAGTGAGTATGGACTAGCGGGGTCGTCCTCCCAAGAGACCCAGTACTTC.